The T cell receptor beta chain described here comes from a study of regulatory T cells in long-lasting Graves disease. This clonotype was detected only a few times. The CDR3 runs 17 residues. The V and J ends lost 2 bases and 0 bases respectively, with 11 bases between them. The germline V gene has CDR1 MDHEN and CDR2 SYDVKM. Regarding time point: newly diagnosed GD, antithyroid drugs for less than 3 months. Extracted RNA from PBMCs served as the source of the TCR library. The authors built TCR beta libraries using iRepertoire HTBI primers and Arm-PCR of CDR3 regions. TCRdb ran MiXCR on the multiplex PCR reads and lists one entry per CDR3 protein. The sample shows about 350,000 distinct CDR3 sequences, around 15% of them seen only once. The same data also went into a second study, on T cells in Graves' hyperthyroidism and ophthalmopathy.

The sequence was obtained from a man aged 35-49 years with Graves disease. The chain couples TRBV28 to TRBJ2-6; D is unclear. The source material was peripheral blood mononuclear cells (PBMCs), sampled at new diagnosis, from a patient treated with antithyroid drugs. CDR3 nucleotide sequence: TGTGCCAGCAGTTTAAGTCAACCCCTCTCTGGGGCCAACGTCCTGACTTTC. This codes for CASSLSQPLSGANVLTF.